The entry below gives a single T cell receptor (beta chain) sequence along with its context. These data are taken from a study of regulatory T cells in long-lasting Graves disease. Between the trimmed V and J ends, which lost 1 base and 2 bases, there was a span of 18 bases. The CDR3 runs 18 residues. Germline CDR1 is MGHRA and CDR2 is YSYEKL. The time point: newly diagnosed GD, antithyroid drugs for less than 3 months. PBMC RNA was the source of the TCR library. Library construction for TCR beta used iRepertoire HTBI primers and Arm-PCR of CDR3 regions. TCRdb reprocessed the multiplex PCR reads with MiXCR, giving one entry per CDR3 protein. Of about 620,000 distinct CDR3 sequences listed, roughly 15% are singletons. The data were also submitted as part of a second study, on T cells in Graves' hyperthyroidism and ophthalmopathy. Turning to that study: Clinical symptoms, serum thyroxine, TRAb, thyroid ultrasound and orbital computed tomography informed diagnoses.

The chain employs TRBV4-1 and TRBJ1-5; D is possibly TRBD1 (6 bases). The receptor was isolated from a woman aged 25 to 45 with Graves disease. This sample comprised peripheral blood mononuclear cells (PBMCs), obtained at new diagnosis, from a patient treated with antithyroid drugs. In nucleotides, the CDR3 is TGCGCCAGCAGCCAAGCGAGTCCACGGGGGCGAGGCAATCAGCCCCAGCATTTT. Protein product: CASSQASPRGRGNQPQHF.